The clone carrying this T cell receptor beta chain was found many times. These data are taken from a study of blood T cells in healthy people across ages. It was with a sample-barcoded 5' primer and a J-beta primer mix that a second PCR of roughly 7 to 12 cycles was run. Each CDR3 protein gets one entry after TCRdb re-called the 5' RACE reads with MiXCR. The profile covers fewer than 950,000 distinct CDR3 sequences, with 35% to 40% appearing a single time and over 10% taken by the ten largest. Input material: blood. The receptor was isolated from a man aged 18 to 30 in good health.

This chain's CDR3 is CSAIDRESSYEQYF. The CDR3 nucleotides read TGCAGTGCCATAGACAGGGAGAGCTCCTACGAGCAGTACTTC. The chain has TRBV20-1 and TRBJ2-7; 7 bases fit TRBD1. Germline-derived CDR1 and CDR2 are DFQATT and SNEGSKA (reference sequence). The CDR3 sequence is 14 residues long. After removal of 6 bases from V and 0 bases from J, the junction contained 8 bases not matched to a gene.